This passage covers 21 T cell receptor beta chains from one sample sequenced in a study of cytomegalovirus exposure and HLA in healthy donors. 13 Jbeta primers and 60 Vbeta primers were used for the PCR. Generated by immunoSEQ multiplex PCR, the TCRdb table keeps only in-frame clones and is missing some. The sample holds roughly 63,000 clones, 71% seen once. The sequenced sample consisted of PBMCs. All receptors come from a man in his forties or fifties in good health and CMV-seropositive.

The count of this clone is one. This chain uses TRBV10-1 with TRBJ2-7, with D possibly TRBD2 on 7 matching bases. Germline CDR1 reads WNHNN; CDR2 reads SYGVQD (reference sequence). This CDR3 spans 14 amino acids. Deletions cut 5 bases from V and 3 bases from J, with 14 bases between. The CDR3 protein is CASSKGGGGYEQYF. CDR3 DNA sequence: TGCGCCAGCAGTAAGGGAGGGGGGGGCTACGAGCAGTACTTC.

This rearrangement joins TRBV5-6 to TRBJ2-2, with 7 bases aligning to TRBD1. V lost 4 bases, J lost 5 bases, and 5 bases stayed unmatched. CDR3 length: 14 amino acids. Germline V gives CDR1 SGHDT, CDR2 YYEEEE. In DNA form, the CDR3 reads TGTGCCAGCAGCCTATACAGGGGTACCGGGGAGCTGTTTTTT. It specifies CASSLYRGTGELFF.

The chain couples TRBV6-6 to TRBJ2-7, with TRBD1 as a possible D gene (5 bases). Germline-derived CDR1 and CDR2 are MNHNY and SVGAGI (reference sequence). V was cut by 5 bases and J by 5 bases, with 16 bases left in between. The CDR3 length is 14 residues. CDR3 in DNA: TGTGCCAGCAGTCCTTCAGGGATCCGGGACGAGCAGTACTTC. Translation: CASSPSGIRDEQYF.

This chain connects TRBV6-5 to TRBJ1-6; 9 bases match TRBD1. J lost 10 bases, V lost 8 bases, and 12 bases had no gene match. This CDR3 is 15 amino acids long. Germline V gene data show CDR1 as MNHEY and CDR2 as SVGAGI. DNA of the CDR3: TGTGCCAGCGTCTCAAACAGGGGGCGAAGGTCACCCCTCCACTTT. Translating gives CASVSNRGRRSPLHF.

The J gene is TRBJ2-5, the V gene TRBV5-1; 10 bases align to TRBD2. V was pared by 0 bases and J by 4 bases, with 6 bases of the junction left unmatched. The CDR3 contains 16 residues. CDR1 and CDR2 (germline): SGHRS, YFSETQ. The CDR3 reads CASSLALAGGRETQYF. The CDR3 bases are TGCGCCAGCAGCTTGGCGTTAGCGGGGGGAAGAGAGACCCAGTACTTC.

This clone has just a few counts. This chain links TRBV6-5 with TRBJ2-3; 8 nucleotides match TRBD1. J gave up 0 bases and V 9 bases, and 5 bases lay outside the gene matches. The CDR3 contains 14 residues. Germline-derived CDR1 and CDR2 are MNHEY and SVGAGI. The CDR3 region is CASGQGFSTDTQYF. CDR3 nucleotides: TGTGCCAGTGGACAGGGATTTAGCACAGATACGCAGTATTTT.

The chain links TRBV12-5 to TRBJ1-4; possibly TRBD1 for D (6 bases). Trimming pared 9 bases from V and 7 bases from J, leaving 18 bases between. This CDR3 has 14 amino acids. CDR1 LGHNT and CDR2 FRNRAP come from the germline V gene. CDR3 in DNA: TGTGCTAGGTCCCCTCCGGGACACGGTGAAAAACTGTTTTTT. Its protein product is CARSPPGHGEKLFF. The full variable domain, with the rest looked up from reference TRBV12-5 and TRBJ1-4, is DARVTQTPRHKVTEMGQEVTMRCQPILGHNTVFWYRQTMMQGLELLAYFRNRAPLDDSGMPKDRFSAEMPDATLATLKIQPSEPRDSAVYFCARSPPGHGEKLFFGSGTQLSVL.

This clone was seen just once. The CDR3 region is CASSQIILQGADYGYTF. As DNA, the CDR3 is TGCGCCAGCAGCCAAATAATTTTGCAGGGGGCTGACTATGGCTACACCTTC. This chain links TRBV4-3 with TRBJ1-2, with TRBD1 matching over 8 bases. Germline lookup yields CDR1 LGHNA and CDR2 YSLEER. The CDR3 length is 17 residues. V dropped 2 bases and J dropped 3; count of bases not matched to a gene: 11.

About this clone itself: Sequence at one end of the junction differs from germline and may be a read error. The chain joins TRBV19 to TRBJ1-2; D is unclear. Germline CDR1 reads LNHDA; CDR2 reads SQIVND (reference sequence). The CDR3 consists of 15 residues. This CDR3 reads CASSVDPTFNYGYTF. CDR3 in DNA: TGTGCCAGTAGTGTAGACCCGACATTCAACTATGGCTACACCTTC.

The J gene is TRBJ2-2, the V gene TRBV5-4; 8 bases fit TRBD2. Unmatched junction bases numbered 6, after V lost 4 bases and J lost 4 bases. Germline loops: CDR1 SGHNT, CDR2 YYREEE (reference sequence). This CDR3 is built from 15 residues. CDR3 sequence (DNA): TGTGCCAGCAGCCCTGAGCGGGAGAGCACCGGGGAGCTGTTTTTT. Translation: CASSPERESTGELFF. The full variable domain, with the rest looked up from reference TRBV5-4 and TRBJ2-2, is ETGVTQSPTHLIKTRGQQVTLRCSSQSGHNTVSWYQQALGQGPQFIFQYYREEENGRGNFPPRFSGLQFPNYSSELNVNALELDDSALYLCASSPERESTGELFFGEGSRLTVL.

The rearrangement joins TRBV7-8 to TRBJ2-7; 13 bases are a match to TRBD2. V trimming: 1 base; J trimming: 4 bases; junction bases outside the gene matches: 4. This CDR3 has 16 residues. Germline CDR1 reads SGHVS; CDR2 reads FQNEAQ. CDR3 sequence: CASSLGRGLAGYEQYF. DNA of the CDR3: TGTGCCAGCAGCTTAGGGAGGGGACTAGCGGGATACGAGCAGTACTTC.

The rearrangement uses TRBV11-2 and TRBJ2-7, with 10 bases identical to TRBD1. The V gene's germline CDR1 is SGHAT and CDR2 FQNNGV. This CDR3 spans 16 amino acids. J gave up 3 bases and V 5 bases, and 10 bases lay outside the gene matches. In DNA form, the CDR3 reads TGTGCCAGCAGCGGTCGCTGGGACAGGGGTTACTACGAGCAGTACTTC. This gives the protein CASSGRWDRGYYEQYF.

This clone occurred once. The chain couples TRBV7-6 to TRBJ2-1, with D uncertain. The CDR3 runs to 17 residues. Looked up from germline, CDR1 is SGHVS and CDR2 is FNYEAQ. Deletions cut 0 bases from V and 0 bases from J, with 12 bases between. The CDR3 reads CASSLADSRVSYNEQFF. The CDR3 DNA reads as TGTGCCAGCAGCTTAGCGGATTCACGGGTCTCCTACAATGAGCAGTTCTTC.

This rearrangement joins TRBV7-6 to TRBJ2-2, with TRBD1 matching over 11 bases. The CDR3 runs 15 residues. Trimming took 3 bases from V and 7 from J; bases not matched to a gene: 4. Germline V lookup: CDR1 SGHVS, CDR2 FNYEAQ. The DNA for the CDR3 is TGTGCCAGCAGCTTGAGGACAGGGGGCGGCGGGGAGCTGTTTTTT. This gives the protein CASSLRTGGGGELFF.

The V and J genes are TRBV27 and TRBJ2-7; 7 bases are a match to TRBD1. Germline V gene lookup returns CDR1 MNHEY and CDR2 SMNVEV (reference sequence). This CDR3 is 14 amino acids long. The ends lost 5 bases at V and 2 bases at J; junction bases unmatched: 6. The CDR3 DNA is TGTGCCAGCAGTCCTGACAGGGCCGCCTACGAGCAGTACTTC. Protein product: CASSPDRAAYEQYF.

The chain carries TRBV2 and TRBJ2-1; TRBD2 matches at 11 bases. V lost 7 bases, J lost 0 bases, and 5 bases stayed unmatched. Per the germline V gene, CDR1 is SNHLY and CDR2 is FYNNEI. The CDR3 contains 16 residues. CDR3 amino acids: CASKGLAVSSYNEQFF. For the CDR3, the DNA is TGTGCCAGCAAGGGACTAGCGGTTAGCTCCTACAATGAGCAGTTCTTC. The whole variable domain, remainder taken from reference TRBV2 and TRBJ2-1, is EPEVTQTPSHQVTQMGQEVILRCVPISNHLYFYWYRQILGQKVEFLVSFYNNEISEKSEIFDDQFSVERPDGSNFTLKIRSTKLEDSAMYFCASKGLAVSSYNEQFFGPGTRLTVL.

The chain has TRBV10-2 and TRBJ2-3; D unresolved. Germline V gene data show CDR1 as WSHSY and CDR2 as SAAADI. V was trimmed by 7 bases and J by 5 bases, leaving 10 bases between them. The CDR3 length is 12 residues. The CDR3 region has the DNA TGCGCCAGCATGAGCTCCGGAGATACGCAGTATTTT. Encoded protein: CASMSSGDTQYF.

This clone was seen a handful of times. The CDR3 reads CASRTDFPPNEQFF. The CDR3 coding sequence is TGTGCCAGCAGGACCGACTTCCCCCCCAATGAGCAGTTCTTC. This chain joins TRBV6-6 and TRBJ2-1; D remains ambiguous. The CDR3 runs to 14 residues. Germline V lookup: CDR1 MNHNY, CDR2 SVGAGI (reference sequence). Trimming cost V 6 bases and J 6 bases, with 15 bases left between them.

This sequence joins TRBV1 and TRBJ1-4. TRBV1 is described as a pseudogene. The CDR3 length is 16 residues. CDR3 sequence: CTSSQDRRGKNEKLFF. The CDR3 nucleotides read TGCACCAGCAGCCAAGATAGGCGGGGAAAGAATGAAAAACTGTTTTTT.

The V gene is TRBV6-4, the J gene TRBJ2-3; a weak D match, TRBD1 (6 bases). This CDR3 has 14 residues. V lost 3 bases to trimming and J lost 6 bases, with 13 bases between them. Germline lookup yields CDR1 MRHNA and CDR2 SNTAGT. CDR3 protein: CASSEGQPQDTQYF. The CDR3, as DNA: TGTGCCAGCAGTGAAGGACAGCCTCAGGATACGCAGTATTTT.

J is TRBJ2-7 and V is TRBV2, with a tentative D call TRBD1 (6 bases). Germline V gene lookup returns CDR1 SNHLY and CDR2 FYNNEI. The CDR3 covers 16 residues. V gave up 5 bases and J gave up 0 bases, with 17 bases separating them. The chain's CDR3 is CASSTSVAGASYEQYF. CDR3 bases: TGTGCCAGCAGTACAAGCGTGGCAGGGGCCTCCTACGAGCAGTACTTC. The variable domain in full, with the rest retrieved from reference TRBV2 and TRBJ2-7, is EPEVTQTPSHQVTQMGQEVILRCVPISNHLYFYWYRQILGQKVEFLVSFYNNEISEKSEIFDDQFSVERPDGSNFTLKIRSTKLEDSAMYFCASSTSVAGASYEQYFGPGTRLTVT.